This TCR beta chain was sequenced during a study of cytomegalovirus exposure and HLA in healthy donors (dated by TCRdb to 2017 to 2019). For the study in its entirety: The 670 or so repertoires of the first cohort and the 120 validation repertoires were produced on the same platform, according to a later analysis. The aim of the study was to test whether cataloging public T cell receptors could identify signatures of past pathogen exposure. Besides the first cohort of 550 to 750 subjects, a separate validation cohort made up of 120 different subjects was used. High-throughput TCR immunosequencing, statistical association of individual TCRs with disease status, and machine learning were combined to predict cytomegalovirus infection status.

Remarks on this clone: There is no known antigen for this receptor. No base qualities exist here, and no much larger clone lies one base off it.

Library method: the immunoSEQ multiplex PCR assay. Per the authors' processing: A statistical classification framework was built for diagnosing cytomegalovirus status from the catalog of TCR beta chain sequences. The table comes from immuneACCESS by way of TCRdb, which keeps in-frame sequences with V and J called. Part of the clones is missing from these tables; in studies checked, under half for an unresolved V gene and the rest for unknown reasons. That table furnishes V, J and clone size, whereas the DNA furnished D and trimming. Present in this sample are roughly 80,000 clones, 85% to 95% of which were seen just once. In total, the top ten clones hold roughly 0.74% of the sample. The donors belonged to the validation cohort of about 130 subjects, which was separate from the approximately 700-subject first cohort. General findings and caveats noted by the study authors: A later analysis had no HLA typing for the validation cohort, so co-occurrence there was scored across all 120 repertoires. Three of the identified cytomegalovirus-associated TCR beta chains were confirmed in vitro to be specific for cytomegalovirus antigens. According to the authors, the approach could potentially be generalized to other disease states and immunological phenotypes. Of the cluster scores, 85% to 95% were above 0 in a later analysis, which found that TCRs clustered in the first cohort also tended to co-occur in the 120 validation repertoires. In the study, roughly 160 TCR beta chains were listed as associated with cytomegalovirus. While some public TCRs were present in many individuals, most TCR sequences turned up only very rarely across donors. Cytomegalovirus status was reported to be diagnosed by the classifier with high specificity and sensitivity in both the original and validation cohorts.

The CDR3 sequence holds 14 residues, the cysteine and phenylalanine included. The read is trimmed to its CDR3 DNA, 42 bases read in frame from base 1. Relative to germline, V is 3 bases shorter and J is 6 bases shorter, with 13 bases between their ends. CDR1 and CDR2 were assigned from the germline V gene as SGHRS and YFSETQ. The clonotype originates from a man aged 18 to 30 in good health and CMV-seronegative. The chain is encoded by TRBV5-1 joined to TRBJ2-1; TRBD2 is possibly the D segment (6 matching bases). Sequenced sample: PBMCs. The nucleotide sequence reads TGCGCCAGCAGCTCAGGGACTGTTGGCAATGAGCAGTTCTTC. Translated, this gives CASSSGTVGNEQFF.